This section outlines one T cell receptor (beta chain) sequence together with its context. It lacks a known antigen. These data come from a study of CXCR3-negative and CXCR3-positive naive CD8 T cells (dated by TCRdb to about 2019). With respect to the entire study: In total, some 130 million TRB reads were obtained, or roughly 1.5 +/- 0.3 million reads per library. Naive subsets from 5 donors and memory cells from 3 donors were included in the TRBV-TRBJ cluster analysis. Diversity and physicochemical repertoire analyses were performed on some eleven donors pooled from two independent experiments. Results and caveats for the whole study, not just this receptor: Within the same donor, TRBV-TRBJ usage looked similar between naive CXCR3-negative and CXCR3-positive cells, but memory cells had distinct patterns. Surface CD5, linked to self-reactivity in mice, was comparable between naive subsets; TCR interaction strength was therefore also inferred from TRB CDR3 physicochemical properties. Because CXCR3 expression was partially decreased after cryopreservation, freshly isolated PBMCs were used for most assays. Repertoire diversity was comparably high in both naive subsets but much lower in memory CD8+ T cells. Compared with CXCR3-negative naive cells, CXCR3-positive naive cells had TRB CDR3s with higher hydrophobicity (lower Kidera factor 4), lower energy, and higher strength and volume indices.

TCRdb shows the sequencer as NextSeq 550. The Human TCR Profiling Kit (MiLaboratory) was used to make UMI-labeled 5' RACE TRB cDNA libraries. The full amount of extracted RNA was used for cDNA synthesis, and the full amount of resulting cDNA was used for PCR amplification. Libraries were prepared in parallel with an identical number of PCR cycles. In the authors' own workflow: With a minimum of two reads required per UMI, MIGEC and MiXCR pulled out about 49,000 +/- 11,000 unique UMI-labeled TRB cDNA molecules from each library. An average of around 40,000 +/- 10,000 functional in-frame TRB CDR3 nucleotide clonotypes without stop codons was found per library. After each sample was downsampled to 5000 UMI-labeled TRB molecules, VDJtools was used to calculate diversity metrics such as normalized Shannon-Wiener and Chao1. VDJtools computed clonotype-size-weighted physicochemical properties of the central five CDR3 residues: interaction energy, strength, volume and Kidera factor 4. TCRdb reprocessed the public reads and reports one entry per CDR3 protein sequence, without DNA. These V and J calls rely on TCRdb rather than the paper's analysis. The table of this sample itemizes roughly 59,000 distinct CDR3 sequences. Approximately 0.76% of the sample comes from the top ten.

Each CD8+ T cell subset was flow-sorted in triplicate, and some 300,000 cells per subset were placed directly into RLT lysis buffer. To exclude memory contaminants, naive CD8+ T cells were stringently defined as CD45RO-CCR7+CD27+CD95-. Peripheral blood mononuclear cells were isolated from buffy coats using standard density gradient centrifugation. A FACSAria III was used to flow-sort naive CD8+ T cells into CXCR3-negative and CXCR3-positive populations. Total RNA was extracted from sorted cells with an RNeasy Mini Kit. Per the germline V gene (reference sequence), MNHEY is the CDR1 and SMNVEV is the CDR2. The CDR3 holds 14 amino acids from the cysteine to the phenylalanine. There is no recorded DNA.

Source material: naive CXCR3+ CD8+ T cells from blood. The sample's cell subset or site label, decoded: CD45RO-CCR7+CD27+CD95- naive CD8+ T cells expressing CXCR3 (TNR3+). This sequence originates from a human donor in good health. Some clones in this sample may be carry-over from other donors' samples. The chain joins TRBV27 to TRBJ1-5; TCRdb reports TRBD1, a call that lacks DNA to check it against. The CDR3 region reads CASSPDGANQPQHF.